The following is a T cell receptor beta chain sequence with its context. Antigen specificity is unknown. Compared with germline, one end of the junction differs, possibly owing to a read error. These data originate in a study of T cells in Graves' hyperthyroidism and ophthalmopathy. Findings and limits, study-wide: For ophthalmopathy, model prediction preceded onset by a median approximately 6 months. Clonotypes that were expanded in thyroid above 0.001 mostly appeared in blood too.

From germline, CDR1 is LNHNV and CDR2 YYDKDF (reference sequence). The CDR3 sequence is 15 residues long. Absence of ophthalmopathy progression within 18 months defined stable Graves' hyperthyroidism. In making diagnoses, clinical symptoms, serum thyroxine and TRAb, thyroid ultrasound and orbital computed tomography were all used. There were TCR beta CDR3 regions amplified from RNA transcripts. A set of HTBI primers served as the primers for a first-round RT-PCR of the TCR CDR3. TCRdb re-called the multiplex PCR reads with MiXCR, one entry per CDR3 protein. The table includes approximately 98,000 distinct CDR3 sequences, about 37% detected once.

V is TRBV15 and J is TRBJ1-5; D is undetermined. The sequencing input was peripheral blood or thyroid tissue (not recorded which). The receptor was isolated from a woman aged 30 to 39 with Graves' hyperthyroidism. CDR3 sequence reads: CAASSLGFGDQPQHF. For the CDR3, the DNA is TGTGCCGCCAGCAGCTTGGGTTTCGGGGATCAGCCCCAGCATTTT.